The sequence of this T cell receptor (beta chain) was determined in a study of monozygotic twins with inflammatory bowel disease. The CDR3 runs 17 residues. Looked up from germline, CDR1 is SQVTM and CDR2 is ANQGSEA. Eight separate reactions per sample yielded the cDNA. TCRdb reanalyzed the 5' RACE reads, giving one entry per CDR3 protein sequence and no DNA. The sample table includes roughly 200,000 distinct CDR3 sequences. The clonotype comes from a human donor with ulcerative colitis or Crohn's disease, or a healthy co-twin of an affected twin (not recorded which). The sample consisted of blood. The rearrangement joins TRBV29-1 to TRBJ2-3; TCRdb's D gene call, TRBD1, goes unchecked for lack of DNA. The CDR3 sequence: CSVDTRDWERVTDTQYF.